This entry lists 23 T cell receptor beta chains sequenced from one sample in a study of cytomegalovirus exposure and HLA in healthy donors. The PCR employed 60 Vbeta primers together with 13 Jbeta primers. The method was immunoSEQ multiplex PCR; TCRdb's version includes in-frame clones alone and lacks a portion of them. Of 150,000 to 200,000 clones in the sample, about 80% were seen once. The sample was PBMCs. The receptor set was obtained from a man between 40 and 49 years old in good health and CMV-seropositive.

The rearrangement joins TRBV5-1 to TRBJ2-2; 7 nucleotides line up with TRBD1. With 4 bases clipped from V and 3 bases from J, the junction kept 9 bases outside the gene matches. This CDR3 is 16 amino acids long. Germline CDR1 reads SGHRS; CDR2 reads YFSETQ. DNA for the CDR3: TGCGCCAGCAGCACCACAGGGGCGAGGGACACCGGGGAGCTGTTTTTT. This translates into CASSTTGARDTGELFF.

This clone was counted a few times. Different DNA sequences within this sample yield the same CDR3. The rearrangement uses TRBV29-1 and TRBJ2-7, with a tentative D call TRBD2 (6 bases). Trimming stripped 2 bases from V and 3 bases from J, with 8 bases between. The germline V gene has CDR1 SQVTM and CDR2 ANQGSEA. The CDR3 is made up of 12 amino acids. In DNA form, the CDR3 reads TGCAGCGTTGAACAGGGAGGCTACGAGCAGTACTTC. Its translation: CSVEQGGYEQYF.

The V and J genes are TRBV2 and TRBJ1-4; D may be TRBD1 (6 bases). The germline CDR1 and CDR2 sequences are SNHLY and FYNNEI. This CDR3 contains 14 residues. V was cut by 6 bases and J by 1 base, with 9 bases left in between. This CDR3 reads CASRRTETNEKLFF. CDR3 nucleotide sequence: TGTGCCAGCAGGCGGACAGAAACTAATGAAAAACTGTTTTTT.

The table lists this clone with a few counts. The J gene is TRBJ1-3, the V gene TRBV6-6, with D tentatively TRBD1 (6 bases). V lost 1 base and J lost 1, with 11 bases in between. The CDR3 sequence is 16 residues long. Per the germline V gene, CDR1 is MNHNY and CDR2 is SVGAGI (reference sequence). The CDR3 here is CASSYFEQGSGNTIYF. The CDR3 DNA reads as TGTGCCAGCAGTTACTTCGAACAGGGTTCTGGAAACACCATATATTTT.

This clone was seen just once. The chain joins TRBV18 to TRBJ1-1; possible D gene TRBD1, 5 bases. The CDR3 loop spans 15 amino acids. From germline, CDR1 is KGHSH and CDR2 LQKENI. Trimming stripped 0 bases from V and 0 bases from J, with 8 bases between. DNA for the CDR3: TGTGCCAGCTCACCACCGGGACTGCTGAACACTGAAGCTTTCTTT. This encodes CASSPPGLLNTEAFF.

The gene calls are TRBV28 and TRBJ1-5; D perhaps matches TRBD1 (5 bases). The CDR3 totals 13 residues. The V gene's germline CDR1 is MDHEN and CDR2 SYDVKM. V lost 6 bases and J 2 bases, leaving 8 bases between the germline ends. The DNA of the CDR3 is TGTGCCAGCAGGGGAGGGGGCAATCAGCCCCAGCATTTT. Amino acid sequence: CASRGGGNQPQHF.

The genes are TRBV5-1 and TRBJ2-1; a possible D gene is TRBD2 (5 bases). V was clipped by 2 bases and J by 2 bases, with 11 bases between them. This CDR3 spans 15 amino acids. Germline V gene sequence: CDR1 SGHRS, CDR2 YFSETQ. This CDR3 reads CASSLSDSPYNEQFF. The CDR3 DNA reads TGCGCCAGCAGCTTATCGGACTCCCCCTACAATGAGCAGTTCTTC.

The V and J genes are TRBV9 and TRBJ1-2; 9 bases match TRBD1. Germline-derived CDR1 and CDR2 are SGDLS and YYNGEE. Unmatched junction bases numbered 9, after V lost 4 bases and J lost 8 bases. The CDR3 is made up of 14 amino acids. The CDR3 coding sequence is TGTGCCAGCAGCAGCTATACAGGGGGCGACGGCTACACCTTC. Translation: CASSSYTGGDGYTF.

The J gene is TRBJ1-1, the V gene TRBV10-3, with 8 positions matching TRBD1. V was pared by 7 bases and J by 5 bases, with 6 bases of the junction left unmatched. CDR3 length: 13 residues. Germline CDR1 ENHRY, CDR2 SYGVKD. The CDR3 is CAINLGQGTEAFF. In DNA, the CDR3 is TGTGCCATCAATCTAGGACAGGGAACTGAAGCTTTCTTT.

This chain uses TRBV9 with TRBJ2-1, with a tentative D call TRBD2 (6 bases). The germline gives CDR1 SGDLS, CDR2 YYNGEE. V lost 0 bases and J lost 5, with 9 bases in between. This CDR3 is 14 amino acids long. The CDR3 reads CASSVDLANNEQFF. CDR3 nucleotides: TGTGCCAGCAGCGTAGATCTAGCGAACAATGAGCAGTTCTTC.

V is TRBV2 and J is TRBJ1-2; D is unresolved. Between the trimmed V and J ends, which lost 9 bases and 2 bases, there was a span of 10 bases. The germline CDR1 and CDR2 sequences are SNHLY and FYNNEI. The CDR3 is 12 amino acids. In DNA, the CDR3 is TGTGCCAGATTACGAGAGAACTATGGCTACACCTTC. As protein: CARLRENYGYTF.

This clone was observed a few times. The chain carries TRBV9 and TRBJ1-3, with D unclear. The germline V gene has CDR1 SGDLS and CDR2 YYNGEE. This CDR3 spans 13 amino acids. Trimming left V 3 bases short and J 2 bases short, with 6 bases between. The chain's CDR3 is CASSGHTGNTIYF. In nucleotides, the CDR3 is TGTGCCAGCAGCGGACATACTGGAAACACCATATATTTT.

The chain carries TRBV10-3 and TRBJ2-7; TRBD2 matches at 14 bases. This CDR3 contains 16 residues. CDR1 is ENHRY, CDR2 SYGVKD, per germline. With V trimmed by 6 bases and J by 3 bases, 7 bases remained unmatched. The CDR3, as DNA: TGTGCCATCAGCGCCCCCGGGACTAGCGGGAGCTACGAGCAGTACTTC. Amino acid sequence: CAISAPGTSGSYEQYF.

This chain joins TRBV5-1 and TRBJ2-5; D is unclear. Germline V gene sequence: CDR1 SGHRS, CDR2 YFSETQ. This CDR3 has 15 residues. The V end lost 3 bases, the J end lost 1 base, and 13 bases lay between the germline ends. For the CDR3, the DNA is TGCGCCAGCAGCTCGTCCCAGCAGGTCCAAGAGACCCAGTACTTC. Translated, it gives CASSSSQQVQETQYF.

The genes are TRBV10-3 and TRBJ2-2; 7 bases match TRBD1. The CDR3 is 15 amino acids. CDR1 is ENHRY and CDR2 is SYGVKD in the germline V gene. V lost 7 bases and J lost 0; bases outside the gene matches: 5. CDR3 nucleotide sequence: TGTGCCATCACCCTGGGACAGTCGAACACCGGGGAGCTGTTTTTT. Translation: CAITLGQSNTGELFF.

The gene calls are TRBV5-1 and TRBJ2-3; D not resolved. CDR3 length equals 14 residues. V dropped 0 bases and J dropped 2 bases, with 7 bases sitting between them. Germline loops: CDR1 SGHRS, CDR2 YFSETQ. The CDR3 nucleotides are TGCGCCAGCAGCTTGGGACACTCCACAGATACGCAGTATTTT. Translating it yields CASSLGHSTDTQYF.

The genes are TRBV5-8 and TRBJ2-7; TRBD1 matches at 7 bases. V shed 4 bases, J shed 11 bases, and the junction held 12 bases outside the gene matches. This CDR3 has 13 amino acids. Per the germline V gene, CDR1 is SGHTS and CDR2 is YDEGEE. The CDR3 protein is CASSQRQGPREYF. The CDR3 DNA sequence: TGTGCCAGCAGCCAAAGACAGGGCCCGCGGGAGTACTTC.

This chain links TRBV30 with TRBJ2-3; no clear D. This CDR3 comprises 12 residues. With 2 bases removed from V and 0 bases from J, the gap between germline ends came to 3 bases. Germline CDR1 GTSNPN, CDR2 SVGIG (reference sequence). CDR3 DNA sequence: TGTGCCTGGAGTCCGAGCACAGATACGCAGTATTTT. Translated, it gives CAWSPSTDTQYF.

The rearrangement links TRBV2 to TRBJ2-3, with 11 positions matching TRBD2. CDR3 size: 12 residues. Trimming cost V 6 bases and J 14 bases; bases outside gene matches: 7. In germline, CDR1 is SNHLY, CDR2 FYNNEI. The CDR3 spells CASSPTSGSTYF. Here the CDR3 DNA reads TGTGCCAGCAGCCCCACTAGCGGGAGTACGTATTTT.

V and J are TRBV5-4 and TRBJ2-5; possibly TRBD1 for D (5 bases). The germline V and J ends were trimmed by 0 bases and 2 bases, with 8 bases remaining between them. Germline CDR1 SGHNT, CDR2 YYREEE (reference sequence). The CDR3 spans 14 residues. CDR3 sequence (DNA): TGTGCCAGCAGCTTGGCCTACAGGCAAGAGACCCAGTACTTC. It codes for CASSLAYRQETQYF.

The V call is TRBV25-1, the J call TRBJ2-3, with D possibly being TRBD1 (6 bases). The ends were cut back, 3 bases at V and 0 bases at J, with 16 bases in the middle. This CDR3 has 17 amino acids. Germline CDR1 MGHDK, CDR2 SYGVNS. The CDR3 nucleotides are TGTGCCAGCAGTGACCGTCCACAGGGCCCTAGCACAGATACGCAGTATTTT. It is translated as CASSDRPQGPSTDTQYF.

This chain connects TRBV6-5 to TRBJ2-5; D might be TRBD1 (5 bases). Germline V lookup: CDR1 MNHEY, CDR2 SVGAGI. The CDR3 length is 15 residues. V was trimmed by 3 bases and J by 4 bases, leaving 15 bases between them. CDR3 in amino acids: CASSYRAQGGETQYF. Written as DNA, the CDR3 is TGTGCCAGCAGTTATCGGGCCCAGGGTGGAGAGACCCAGTACTTC.

The chain couples TRBV27 to TRBJ2-1, with 7 bases aligning to TRBD2. J gave up 8 bases and V 6 bases, and 16 bases lay outside the gene matches. The CDR3 loop spans 16 amino acids. Germline loops: CDR1 MNHEY, CDR2 SMNVEV (reference sequence). The CDR3 bases are TGTGCCAGCAGCGCCCTTCTGGGACTACCTTTTGATGAGCAGTTCTTC. Translating gives CASSALLGLPFDEQFF.